The rows below give T cell receptor beta chains drawn from one sample of a study of cytomegalovirus exposure and HLA in healthy donors. The assay was immunoSEQ multiplex PCR, and TCRdb's table has in-frame clones only and misses some. Its listing shows just over 80,000 clones. The material sequenced was PBMCs. These receptors came from a woman between 25 and 40 years old in good health and CMV-seronegative. The CDR3 runs from the conserved cysteine through the conserved F or W. A D gene is named only where the DNA matches it firmly.

d_gene	v_gene	j_gene	CDR3aa	CDR3nt
NA	TRBV7-2	TRBJ1-5	CASSLGGGSLSNQPQHF	TGTGCCAGCAGCTTAGGGGGGGGGAGTCTGAGCAATCAGCCCCAGCATTTT
TRBD1	TRBV30	TRBJ1-2	CAWHRDRPYGYTF	TGTGCCTGGCACCGGGACAGACCCTATGGCTACACCTTC
NA	TRBV5-1	TRBJ1-2	CASSTGQLGSLLNYGYTF	TGCGCCAGCAGCACTGGACAGTTAGGCTCCCTTCTTAACTATGGCTACACCTTC
NA	TRBV15	TRBJ1-4	CATSPSESLGRTNEKLFF	TGTGCCACCAGCCCCTCGGAGAGCTTGGGGCGAACTAATGAAAAACTGTTTTTT
TRBD1	TRBV30	TRBJ1-3	CAFGQVGNTIYF	TGTGCCTTCGGACAGGTTGGAAACACCATATATTTT
NA	TRBV12-5	TRBJ1-1	CASGFPRGGSNTEAFF	TGTGCTAGTGGTTTCCCTCGGGGGGGAAGTAACACTGAAGCTTTCTTT
TRBD2	TRBV7-9	TRBJ2-1	CASSRSGSGAYNEQFF	TGTGCCAGCAGCAGAAGCGGGAGTGGTGCCTACAATGAGCAGTTCTTC
TRBD1	TRBV6-1	TRBJ1-2	CASSSGTGLYGYTF	TGTGCCAGCAGTTCCGGGACAGGCCTCTATGGCTACACCTTC
NA	TRBV9	TRBJ2-1	CASSARLGGGPYNEQFF	TGTGCCAGCAGCGCCCGCCTGGGCGGAGGCCCCTACAATGAGCAGTTCTTC
NA	TRBV11-2	TRBJ1-2	CASSAGLGYGYTF	TGTGCCAGCAGCGCAGGGCTTGGCTATGGCTACACCTTC
NA	TRBV10-3	TRBJ2-3	CAISEWETSSPTQYF	TGTGCCATCAGTGAGTGGGAAACTAGCAGCCCCACGCAGTATTTT
TRBD2	TRBV29-1	TRBJ2-7	CSVSGTSGRASGLYEQYF	TGCAGCGTTTCCGGGACTAGCGGGAGGGCCTCGGGCCTCTACGAGCAGTACTTC
TRBD2	TRBV5-1	TRBJ2-7	CASSFGPAGSNYEQYF	TGCGCCAGCAGCTTCGGTCCAGCGGGGTCGAACTACGAGCAGTACTTC
NA	TRBV15	TRBJ1-1	CATSRDTGLTEAFF	TGTGCCACCAGCAGAGATACGGGATTAACTGAAGCTTTCTTT
NA	TRBV9	TRBJ2-1	CASSVSGGIRNEQFF	TGTGCCAGCAGCGTCTCAGGGGGGATTCGCAATGAGCAGTTCTTC
TRBD2	TRBV29-1	TRBJ2-1	CSVGGLMAGVGEQFF	TGCAGCGTTGGCGGGTTGATGGCGGGAGTCGGTGAGCAGTTCTTC
NA	TRBV4-1	TRBJ1-1	CASSLFGSGGNTEAFF	TGCGCCAGCAGCCTCTTCGGGTCGGGGGGAAACACTGAAGCTTTCTTT
NA	TRBV30	TRBJ2-7	CAWSKQGVGEQYF	TGTGCCTGGAGTAAACAGGGCGTGGGGGAGCAGTACTTC
NA	TRBV5-5	TRBJ1-1	CASSGGTVNTEAFF	TGTGCCAGCAGCGGCGGGACGGTGAACACTGAAGCTTTCTTT
TRBD1	TRBV30	TRBJ2-2	CAWRRTGALELFF	TGTGCCTGGAGGAGGACAGGGGCGTTGGAGCTGTTTTTT
TRBD2	TRBV5-4	TRBJ2-7	CASSAQAGESYEQYF	TGTGCCAGCAGCGCCCAAGCGGGAGAATCCTACGAGCAGTACTTC
NA	TRBV2	TRBJ2-7	CASSAGYEQYF	TGTGCCAGCAGTGCGGGTTACGAGCAGTACTTC
TRBD1	TRBV6-1	TRBJ1-2	CASIKTGGEYGYTF	TGTGCCAGCATCAAGACAGGGGGGGAGTATGGCTACACCTTC
TRBD1	TRBV5-5	TRBJ1-2	CASSRPGGVNYGYTF	TGTGCCAGCAGCAGGCCAGGGGGAGTGAACTATGGCTACACCTTC
TRBD2	TRBV19	TRBJ2-7	CASSAGVLREQYF	TGTGCCAGTAGTGCGGGAGTGCTTCGCGAGCAGTACTTC
TRBD1	TRBV9	TRBJ2-1	CASRGGQDNEQFF	TGTGCCAGCAGAGGGGGACAGGACAATGAGCAGTTCTTC
NA	TRBV18	TRBJ1-2	CASSTGQTNNYGYTF	TGTGCCAGCTCAACCGGACAGACCAACAACTATGGCTACACCTTC
NA	TRBV30	TRBJ1-5	CAWSVSRDQPQHF	TGTGCCTGGAGTGTATCCAGGGATCAGCCCCAGCATTTT
NA	TRBV4-1	TRBJ1-1	CASSQDPRGGEAFF	TGCGCCAGCAGCCAAGATCCCAGGGGTGGTGAAGCTTTCTTT
NA	TRBV9	TRBJ2-7	CASSVGEAGEQYF	TGTGCCAGCAGCGTGGGGGAGGCAGGGGAGCAGTACTTC
NA	TRBV6-6	TRBJ1-2	CASSPGGLSNYGYTF	TGTGCCAGCAGCCCCGGAGGCCTTTCTAACTATGGCTACACCTTC
NA	TRBV2	TRBJ1-5	CASTLHQTQGQPQHF	TGTGCCAGCACCCTCCACCAGACACAGGGCCAGCCCCAGCATTTT
NA	TRBV6-5	TRBJ2-5	CASSYKGLGETQYF	TGTGCCAGCAGTTACAAGGGACTGGGAGAGACCCAGTACTTC
TRBD1	TRBV2	TRBJ1-1	CASRFKPGQGFTEAFF	TGTGCCAGCAGATTTAAACCGGGACAGGGGTTCACTGAAGCTTTCTTT
NA	TRBV9	TRBJ2-7	CASSVADSSYEQYF	TGTGCCAGCAGCGTAGCGGACAGCTCCTACGAGCAGTACTTC
TRBD1	TRBV18	TRBJ2-2	CASSPTGRELFF	TGTGCCAGCTCACCGACAGGGAGGGAGCTGTTTTTT